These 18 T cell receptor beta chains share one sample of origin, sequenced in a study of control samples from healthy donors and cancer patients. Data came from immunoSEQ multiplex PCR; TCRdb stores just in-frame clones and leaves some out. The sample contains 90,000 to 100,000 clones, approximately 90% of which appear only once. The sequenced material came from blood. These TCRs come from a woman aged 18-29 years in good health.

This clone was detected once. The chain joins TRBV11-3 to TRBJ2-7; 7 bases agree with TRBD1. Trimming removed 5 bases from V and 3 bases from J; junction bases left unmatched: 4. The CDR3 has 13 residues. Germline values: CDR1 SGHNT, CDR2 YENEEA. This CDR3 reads CASSPGQDYEQYF. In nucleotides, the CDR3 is TGTGCCAGCAGCCCCGGACAGGACTACGAGCAGTACTTC.

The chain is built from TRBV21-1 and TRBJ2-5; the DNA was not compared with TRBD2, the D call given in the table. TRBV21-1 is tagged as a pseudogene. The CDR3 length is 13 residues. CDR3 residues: CASSKAREETQYF. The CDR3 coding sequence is TGTGCCAGCAGCAAAGCGAGGGAAGAGACCCAGTACTTC.

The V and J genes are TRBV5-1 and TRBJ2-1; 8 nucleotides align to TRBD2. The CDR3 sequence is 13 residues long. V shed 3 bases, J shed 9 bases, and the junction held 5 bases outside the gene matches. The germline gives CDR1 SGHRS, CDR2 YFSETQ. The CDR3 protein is CASSYGGVLEQFF. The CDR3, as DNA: TGCGCCAGCAGCTACGGGGGGGTTCTTGAGCAGTTCTTC.

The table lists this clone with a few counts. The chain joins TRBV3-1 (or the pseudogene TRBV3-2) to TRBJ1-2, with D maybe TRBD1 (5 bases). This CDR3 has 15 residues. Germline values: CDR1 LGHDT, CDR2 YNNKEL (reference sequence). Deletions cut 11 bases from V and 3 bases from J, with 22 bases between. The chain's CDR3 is CAPPLGPLSHYGYTF. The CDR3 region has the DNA TGTGCCCCCCCCCTGGGACCCCTGAGCCACTATGGCTACACCTTC.

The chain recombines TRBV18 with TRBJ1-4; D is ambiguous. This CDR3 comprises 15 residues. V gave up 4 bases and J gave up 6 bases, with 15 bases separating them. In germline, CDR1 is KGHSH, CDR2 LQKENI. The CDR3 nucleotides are TGTGCCAGCTCACGCTTATGGGGAGTCGATGAAAAACTGTTTTTT. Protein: CASSRLWGVDEKLFF.

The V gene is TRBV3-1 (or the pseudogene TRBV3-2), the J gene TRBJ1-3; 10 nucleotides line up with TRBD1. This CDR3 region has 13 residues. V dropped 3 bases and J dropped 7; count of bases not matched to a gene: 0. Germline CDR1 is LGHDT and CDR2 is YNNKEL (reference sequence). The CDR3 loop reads CASSQDRGNTIYF. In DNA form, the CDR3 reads TGTGCCAGCAGCCAGGACAGGGGGAACACCATATATTTT.

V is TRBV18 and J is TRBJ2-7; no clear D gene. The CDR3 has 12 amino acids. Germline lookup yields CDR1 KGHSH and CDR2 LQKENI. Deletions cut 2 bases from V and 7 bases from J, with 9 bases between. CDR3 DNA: TGTGCCAGCTCACCATTGCAAGGGGAGCAGTACTTC. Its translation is CASSPLQGEQYF.

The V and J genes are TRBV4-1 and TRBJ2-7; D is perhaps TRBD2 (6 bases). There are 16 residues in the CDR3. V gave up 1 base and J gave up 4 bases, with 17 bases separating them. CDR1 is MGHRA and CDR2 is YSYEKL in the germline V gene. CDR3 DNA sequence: TGCGCCAGCAGCCAAGGGGGGGACGGTGGGGTTTACGAGCAGTACTTC. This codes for CASSQGGDGGVYEQYF.

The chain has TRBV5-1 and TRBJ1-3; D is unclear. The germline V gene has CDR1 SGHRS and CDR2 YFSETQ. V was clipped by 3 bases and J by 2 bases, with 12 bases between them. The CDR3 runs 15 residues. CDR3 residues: CASSSGSNTGNTIYF. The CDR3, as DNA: TGCGCCAGCAGCTCGGGATCCAATACTGGAAACACCATATATTTT. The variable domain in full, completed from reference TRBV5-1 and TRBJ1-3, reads KAGVTQTPRYLIKTRGQQVTLSCSPISGHRSVSWYQQTPGQGLQFLFEYFSETQRNKGNFPGRFSGRQFSNSRSEMNVSTLELGDSALYLCASSSGSNTGNTIYFGEGSWLTVV.

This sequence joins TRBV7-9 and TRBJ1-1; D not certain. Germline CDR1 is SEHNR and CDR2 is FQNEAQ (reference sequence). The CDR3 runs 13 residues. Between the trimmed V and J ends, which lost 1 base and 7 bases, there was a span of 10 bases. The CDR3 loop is CASSLVLGGEAFF. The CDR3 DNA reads TGTGCCAGCAGCTTAGTTTTGGGAGGTGAAGCTTTCTTT.

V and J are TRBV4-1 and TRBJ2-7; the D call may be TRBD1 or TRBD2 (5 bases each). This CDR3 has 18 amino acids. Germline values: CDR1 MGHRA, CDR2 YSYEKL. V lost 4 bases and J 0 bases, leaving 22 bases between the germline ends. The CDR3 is CASSRLVLRGPPSYEQYF. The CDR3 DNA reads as TGCGCCAGCAGCCGCCTCGTGTTGAGGGGTCCTCCCTCCTACGAGCAGTACTTC.

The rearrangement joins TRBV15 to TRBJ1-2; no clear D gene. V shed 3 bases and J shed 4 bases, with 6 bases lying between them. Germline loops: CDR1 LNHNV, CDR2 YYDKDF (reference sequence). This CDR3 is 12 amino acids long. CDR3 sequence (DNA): TGTGCCACCAGCAGCTCTCGCTATGGCTACACCTTC. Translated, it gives CATSSSRYGYTF.

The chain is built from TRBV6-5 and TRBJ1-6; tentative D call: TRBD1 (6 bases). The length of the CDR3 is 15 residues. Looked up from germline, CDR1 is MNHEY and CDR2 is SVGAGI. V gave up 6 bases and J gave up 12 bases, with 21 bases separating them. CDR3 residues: CASSSLRGRGGPLHF. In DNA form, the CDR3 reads TGTGCCAGCAGCTCGTTGCGGGGGCGTGGAGGACCCCTCCACTTT.

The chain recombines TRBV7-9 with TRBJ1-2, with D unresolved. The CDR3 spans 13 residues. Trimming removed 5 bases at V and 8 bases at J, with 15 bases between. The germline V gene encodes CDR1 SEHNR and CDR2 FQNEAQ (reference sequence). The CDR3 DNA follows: TGTGCCAGCAGCCCACTTGGACCCACCGGCTACACCTTC. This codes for CASSPLGPTGYTF.

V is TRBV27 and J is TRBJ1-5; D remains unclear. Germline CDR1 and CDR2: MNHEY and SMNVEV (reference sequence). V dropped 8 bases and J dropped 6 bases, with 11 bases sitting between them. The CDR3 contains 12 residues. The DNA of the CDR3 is TGTGCCAGCCGTCACTCGGGTCAGCCCCAGCATTTT. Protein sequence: CASRHSGQPQHF.

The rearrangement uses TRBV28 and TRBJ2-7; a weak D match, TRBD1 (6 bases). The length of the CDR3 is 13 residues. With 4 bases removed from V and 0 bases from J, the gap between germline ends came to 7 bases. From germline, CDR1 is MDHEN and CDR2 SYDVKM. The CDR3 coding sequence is TGTGCCAGCAGTTCAGGGGACTCCTACGAGCAGTACTTC. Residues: CASSSGDSYEQYF.

The CDR3 nucleotides are TGTGCCAGCAGCTGGACCACAGGGAATCAGCCCCAGCATTTT. Protein: CASSWTTGNQPQHF. This chain joins TRBV7-8 and TRBJ1-5, with D possibly matching TRBD1 (6 bases). Deletions cut 4 bases from V and 4 bases from J, with 11 bases between. The V gene's germline CDR1 is SGHVS and CDR2 FQNEAQ. The CDR3 has 14 amino acids.

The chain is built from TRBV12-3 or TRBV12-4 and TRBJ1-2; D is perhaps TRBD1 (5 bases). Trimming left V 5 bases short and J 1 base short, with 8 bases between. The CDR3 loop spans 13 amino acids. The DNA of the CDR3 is TGTGCCAGCAGTCGACAGTTTAACTATGGCTACACCTTC. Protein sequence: CASSRQFNYGYTF.